The subject of this entry is one T cell receptor (beta chain). Trimming removed 5 bases at V and 0 bases at J, with 9 bases between. Germline-derived CDR1 and CDR2 are MNHEY and SMNVEV (reference sequence). The CDR3 has 14 amino acids. This entry belongs to a study of blood T cell repertoires in COVID-19. Turning to the study itself: COVID-19 samples collected from the United States, Italy and Spain covered acute and convalescent phases.

In the source study's methods: Using reference gene primer amplification, nucleated cell counts were estimated. Profiling relied on immunoSEQ multiplex PCR, and the TCRdb table lists in-frame clones only, not all of them. V and J calls and clone size are those listed in that table; D and trimming were worked out from the DNA. The top ten hold approximately 6.6% of the sample, which has some 300,000 clones, about nine tenths seen once. V gene TRBV27 combines with J gene TRBJ2-3; D remains unclear. Sequenced input: peripheral blood. The receptor was derived from a woman aged 25-40 years who had recovered from COVID-19. The DNA of the CDR3 is TGTGCCAGCAGTGCCCAGACTAGCACAGATACGCAGTATTTT. Protein: CASSAQTSTDTQYF.